This T cell receptor beta chain was recovered during a study of OX40 agonist ivuxolimab in advanced cancers. This clone was recorded once. TCRdb's table, derived via immunoSEQ multiplex PCR, lists solely in-frame clones and lacks some. Of some 87,000 clones listed, 80% to 95% are singletons. The CDR3 is 11 residues long. The germline V and J ends were trimmed by 6 bases and 8 bases, with 10 bases remaining between them. CDR1 is DFQATT, CDR2 SNEGSKA, per germline (reference sequence). This rearrangement joins TRBV20-1 to TRBJ1-4; D gene unclear. Specimen: CD4+ or CD8+ T cells sorted from blood, collected in a trial of the OX40 agonist ivuxolimab. The receptor comes from an adult with an advanced solid tumor such as melanoma, head and neck, liver or kidney cancer. The chain's CDR3 is CSATGQEKLFF. The CDR3 coding sequence is TGCAGTGCCACCGGGCAGGAAAAACTGTTTTTT.